The 29 T cell receptor beta chains presented below share a single source sample, sequenced in a study of control samples from healthy donors and cancer patients. The method was immunoSEQ multiplex PCR; TCRdb's version includes in-frame clones alone and lacks a portion of them. This table has 130,000 or so clones, roughly 90% appearing once. Material for sequencing was blood. These receptors all come from a young man in good health.

The V gene is TRBV7-9, the J gene TRBJ2-7; the match to TRBD1 covers 10 bases. V dropped 4 bases and J dropped 2; count of bases not matched to a gene: 2. The CDR3 is 14 residues long. Germline CDR1 and CDR2: SEHNR and FQNEAQ (reference sequence). CDR3 protein: CASSSGQGAYEQYF. DNA of the CDR3: TGTGCCAGCAGCTCCGGACAGGGGGCCTACGAGCAGTACTTC.

This chain uses TRBV29-1 with TRBJ1-4; D gene ambiguous. The V and J ends lost 5 bases and 10 bases respectively, with 11 bases between them. This CDR3 is 11 amino acids long. Germline-derived CDR1 and CDR2 are SQVTM and ANQGSEA. CDR3 loop: CSVQNTGKLFF. The CDR3 DNA reads as TGCAGCGTTCAAAACACGGGAAAACTGTTTTTT.

The chain joins TRBV2 to TRBJ2-7, with D possibly TRBD2 on 7 matching bases. The CDR3 contains 13 residues. Germline CDR1 SNHLY, CDR2 FYNNEI. The V gene lost 3 bases and the J gene lost 2 bases, with 8 bases spanning the gap. The CDR3 protein is CASSDGGPYEQYF. The DNA of the CDR3 is TGTGCCAGCAGTGACGGGGGGCCCTACGAGCAGTACTTC.

This clone has only one observation. The identical CDR3 is also encoded by other nucleotide sequences in the sample. The CDR3 DNA reads TGTGCCAGCAGTTACGGGGGCGGTACCTACGAGCAGTACTTC. Its translation: CASSYGGGTYEQYF. The V call is TRBV6-5, the J call TRBJ2-7, with a tentative D call TRBD1 (6 bases). CDR3 length equals 14 residues. V was pared by 2 bases and J by 2 bases, with 10 bases between. Germline loops: CDR1 MNHEY, CDR2 SVGAGI.

V is TRBV20-1 and J is TRBJ1-3, with no clear D. Germline lookup yields CDR1 DFQATT and CDR2 SNEGSKA (reference sequence). CDR3 length equals 13 residues. The germline V and J ends were trimmed by 3 bases and 2 bases, with 8 bases remaining between them. The CDR3 loop is CSASGRTGNTIYF. CDR3 bases: TGCAGTGCTAGTGGCAGGACTGGAAACACCATATATTTT.

This chain connects TRBV5-4 to TRBJ1-2; no firm D call. CDR1 is SGHNT and CDR2 is YYREEE in the germline V gene (reference sequence). Trimming removed 4 bases at V and 8 bases at J, with 12 bases between. CDR3 length equals 12 residues. The CDR3: CASSLRTVGYTF. DNA for the CDR3: TGTGCCAGCAGCCTTAGGACCGTGGGCTACACCTTC. The full variable domain, rest sourced from reference TRBV5-4 and TRBJ1-2, is ETGVTQSPTHLIKTRGQQVTLRCSSQSGHNTVSWYQQALGQGPQFIFQYYREEENGRGNFPPRFSGLQFPNYSSELNVNALELDDSALYLCASSLRTVGYTFGSGTRLTVV.

The chain recombines TRBV6-5 with TRBJ2-7; the D gene could be TRBD1 or TRBD2 (5 bases each). Trimming took off 2 bases at V and 1 base at J, with 12 bases between the two ends. CDR1 is MNHEY and CDR2 is SVGAGI in the germline V gene. This CDR3 has 15 amino acids. CDR3 protein: CASSYTPGPSYEQYF. Here the CDR3 DNA reads TGTGCCAGCAGTTACACCCCGGGACCATCCTACGAGCAGTACTTC.

Note on this clone: At the DNA level, this CDR3 is encoded by other sequences in the same sample as well. The chain uses TRBV7-6 and TRBJ1-3, with unresolved D. Looked up from germline, CDR1 is SGHVS and CDR2 is FNYEAQ. V lost 2 bases to trimming and J lost 0 bases, with 8 bases between them. The CDR3 totals 15 residues. The CDR3 region is CASSLTRSSGNTIYF. The CDR3 bases are TGTGCCAGCAGCTTAACGAGGAGCTCTGGAAACACCATATATTTT.

This chain joins TRBV30 and TRBJ2-3; either TRBD1 or TRBD2 may supply D (5 bases each). The CDR3 is 13 amino acids. The V gene's germline CDR1 is GTSNPN and CDR2 SVGIG (reference sequence). Trimming shortened V by 0 bases and J by 4 bases, and 8 bases separated the two germline ends. The CDR3 loop is CAWSVRGADTQYF. The CDR3 DNA sequence: TGTGCCTGGAGTGTACGAGGGGCAGATACGCAGTATTTT.

The V gene is TRBV5-1, the J gene TRBJ1-2; D possibly corresponds to TRBD1 (5 bases). The CDR3 covers 12 residues. The germline CDR1 and CDR2 sequences are SGHRS and YFSETQ. Trimming removed 5 bases from V and 6 bases from J, with 11 bases in between. The CDR3 is CASRREGDGYTF. Here the CDR3 DNA reads TGCGCCAGCAGACGCGAAGGGGATGGCTACACCTTC.

In nucleotides, the CDR3 is TGTGCCAGCAGCCAGGCCCGGAGCACTAACTATGGCTACACCTTC. Amino acids: CASSQARSTNYGYTF. The gene calls are TRBV3-1 (or the pseudogene TRBV3-2) and TRBJ1-2, with unresolved D. The CDR3 has 15 residues. Per germline, CDR1 LGHDT and CDR2 YNNKEL (reference sequence). V lost 3 bases and J lost 0, with 11 bases in between.

This chain joins TRBV4-1 and TRBJ2-1; 9 nucleotides line up with TRBD1. Germline CDR1 MGHRA, CDR2 YSYEKL. Trimming took 3 bases from V and 9 from J; bases not matched to a gene: 21. The CDR3 is 19 residues long. For the CDR3, the DNA is TGCGCCAGCAGCCATCCTAAGGCCCCGGGACAGGGTCGGCTGGCTGAGCAGTTCTTC. This sequence encodes CASSHPKAPGQGRLAEQFF.

The chain employs TRBV3-1 (or the pseudogene TRBV3-2) and TRBJ1-5; 7 bases map to TRBD1. The CDR3 contains 13 residues. The germline V gene has CDR1 LGHDT and CDR2 YNNKEL (reference sequence). V lost 6 bases, J lost 5 bases, and 4 bases stayed unmatched. The CDR3 spells CASSRDRDQPQHF. The CDR3 nucleotides are TGTGCCAGCAGTCGGGACAGAGATCAGCCCCAGCATTTT.

The chain uses TRBV6-2 or TRBV6-3 and TRBJ1-2; 7 positions agree with TRBD1. Looked up from germline, CDR1 is MNHEY and CDR2 is SVGEGT. The CDR3 spans 18 residues. V lost 3 bases, J lost 6 bases, and 19 bases stayed unmatched. CDR3: CASSYGLKRGPGSNGYTF. CDR3 DNA sequence: TGTGCCAGCAGTTATGGACTAAAGAGGGGGCCGGGCAGCAATGGCTACACCTTC.

The J gene is TRBJ2-1, the V gene TRBV4-1; 10 bases are a match to TRBD2. Unmatched junction bases numbered 10, after V lost 5 bases and J lost 9 bases. CDR3 length: 15 residues. In germline, CDR1 is MGHRA, CDR2 YSYEKL. The CDR3 protein is CASSSIAGGQGEQFF. The CDR3, as DNA: TGCGCCAGCAGCTCGATAGCGGGGGGTCAGGGTGAGCAGTTCTTC.

The chain links TRBV19 to TRBJ1-6, with D maybe TRBD1 (6 bases). The CDR3 runs to 14 residues. The V end was cut by 1 base, the J end by 10 bases, with 11 bases between. CDR1 and CDR2 from the germline V gene are LNHDA and SQIVND (reference sequence). CDR3 loop: CASSIGGGDSPLHF. In nucleotides, the CDR3 is TGTGCCAGTAGTATAGGAGGGGGGGACTCACCCCTCCACTTT.

This chain connects TRBV6-2 or TRBV6-3 to TRBJ2-5; D ambiguous. Trimming removed 2 bases from V and 6 bases from J, with 4 bases in between. The CDR3 totals 11 residues. Germline CDR1 and CDR2: MNHEY and SVGEGT. The CDR3 bases are TGTGCCAGCAGTTACCCTCAGACCCAGTACTTC. Translated, it gives CASSYPQTQYF.

This sequence joins TRBV21-1 and TRBJ1-1. TRBV21-1 is given as a pseudogene. The CDR3 consists of 17 residues. For the CDR3, the DNA is TGTGCCAGCAGCAAAGCGCTTTGGACCCAATTGAACACTGAAGCTTTCTTT. This encodes CASSKALWTQLNTEAFF.

The chain has TRBV2 and TRBJ1-6; D perhaps matches TRBD1 (5 bases). This CDR3 is 13 amino acids long. Germline CDR1 and CDR2: SNHLY and FYNNEI. Trimming took 3 bases from V and 10 from J, leaving 10 bases between them. CDR3 DNA: TGTGCCAGCAGTGATTCGACAGTCTCACCCCTCCACTTT. Translation gives CASSDSTVSPLHF.

The rearrangement links TRBV10-1 to TRBJ1-1; 8 nucleotides align to TRBD1. Trimming at V came to 3 bases and at J to 3 bases, leaving 3 bases not matched to a gene. Germline values: CDR1 WNHNN, CDR2 SYGVQD (reference sequence). The CDR3 spans 14 residues. CDR3 protein: CASSETGGYTEAFF. In nucleotides, the CDR3 is TGCGCCAGCAGTGAAACAGGGGGTTACACTGAAGCTTTCTTT.

The rearrangement joins TRBV30 to TRBJ1-2, with 7 positions matching TRBD1. The CDR3 is made up of 15 amino acids. Germline CDR1 is GTSNPN and CDR2 is SVGIG (reference sequence). V trimming: 5 bases; J trimming: 4 bases; junction bases outside the gene matches: 13. CDR3 region: CAWDRDETGGYGYTF. The CDR3 DNA reads TGTGCCTGGGACAGGGACGAAACCGGGGGCTATGGCTACACCTTC. Supplemented by reference TRBV30 and TRBJ1-2, the full variable domain reads SQTIHQWPATLVQPVGSPLSLECTVEGTSNPNLYWYRQAAGRGLQLLFYSVGIGQISSEVPQNLSASRPQDRQFILSSKKLLLSDSGFYLCAWDRDETGGYGYTFGSGTRLTVV.

The gene calls are TRBV4-2 and TRBJ2-2; D is undetermined. The germline gives CDR1 LGHNA, CDR2 YNFKEQ. The CDR3 totals 18 residues. Trimming pared 3 bases from V and 4 bases from J, leaving 21 bases between. Here the CDR3 reads CASSQALHPAPGTGELFF. For the CDR3, the DNA is TGTGCCAGCAGCCAGGCTCTACACCCCGCTCCGGGCACCGGGGAGCTGTTTTTT.

The chain carries TRBV6-6 and TRBJ2-1; 12 bases line up with TRBD1. The CDR3 has 15 amino acids. V lost 6 bases and J lost 8; bases outside the gene matches: 8. Germline values: CDR1 MNHNY, CDR2 SVGAGI (reference sequence). The CDR3 DNA reads as TGTGCCAGCAGCACCAGGGACAGGGGGCGGGATGAGCAGTTCTTC. This sequence encodes CASSTRDRGRDEQFF.

This chain joins TRBV24-1 and TRBJ2-3; 13 bases line up with TRBD2. The CDR3 length is 16 residues. Germline trimming cut 4 bases from V and 5 bases from J; bases unmatched to any gene: 5. Germline V gene data show CDR1 as KGHDR and CDR2 as SFDVKD. In nucleotides, the CDR3 is TGTGCCACCAGTGAGACTAGCGGGGGGACAGTAGATACGCAGTATTTT. It encodes CATSETSGGTVDTQYF.

The chain employs TRBV19 and TRBJ1-2; D unresolved. This CDR3 is 11 amino acids long. The ends were cut back, 4 bases at V and 6 bases at J, with 6 bases in the middle. Germline V gives CDR1 LNHDA, CDR2 SQIVND (reference sequence). The CDR3: CASSNPNGYTF. The DNA of the CDR3 is TGTGCCAGTAGTAACCCAAATGGCTACACCTTC.

The rearrangement joins TRBV5-5 to TRBJ2-2, with no clear D. Germline CDR1 is SGHKS and CDR2 is YYEKEE (reference sequence). CDR3 length equals 12 residues. With 3 bases removed from V and 3 bases from J, the gap between germline ends came to 3 bases. Here the CDR3 DNA reads TGTGCCAGCAGCTCGGACACCGGGGAGCTGTTTTTT. It is translated as CASSSDTGELFF.

This chain connects TRBV6-5 to TRBJ1-2, with D possibly matching TRBD1 (5 bases). CDR1 is MNHEY and CDR2 is SVGAGI in the germline V gene. CDR3 size: 14 residues. V was cut by 8 bases and J by 4 bases, with 17 bases left in between. The CDR3 sequence: CASANDRDLYGYTF. The CDR3 nucleotides are TGTGCCAGCGCCAATGATCGGGACCTCTATGGCTACACCTTC.

The chain links TRBV5-1 to TRBJ2-1; TRBD2 agrees at 9 bases. This CDR3 is built from 16 residues. Unmatched junction bases numbered 8, after V lost 5 bases and J lost 2 bases. The germline V gene encodes CDR1 SGHRS and CDR2 YFSETQ. The CDR3 reads CASSSPGGGAYNEQFF. Written as DNA, the CDR3 is TGCGCCAGCAGTTCCCCCGGCGGGGGGGCCTACAATGAGCAGTTCTTC.

V gene TRBV9 combines with J gene TRBJ2-3; D not resolved. The CDR3 loop spans 13 amino acids. The germline V gene has CDR1 SGDLS and CDR2 YYNGEE. Trimming shortened V by 0 bases and J by 1 base, and 3 bases separated the two germline ends. This CDR3 is CASSVVRTDTQYF. For the CDR3, the DNA is TGTGCCAGCAGCGTAGTACGCACAGATACGCAGTATTTT.